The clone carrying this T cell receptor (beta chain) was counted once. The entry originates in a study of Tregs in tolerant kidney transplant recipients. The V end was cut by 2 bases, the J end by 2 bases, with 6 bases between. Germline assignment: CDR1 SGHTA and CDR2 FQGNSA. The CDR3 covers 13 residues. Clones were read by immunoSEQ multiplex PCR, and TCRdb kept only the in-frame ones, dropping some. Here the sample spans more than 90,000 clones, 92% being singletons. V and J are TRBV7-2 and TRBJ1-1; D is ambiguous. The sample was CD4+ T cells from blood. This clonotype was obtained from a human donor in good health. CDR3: CASSLHANTEAFF. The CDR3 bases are TGTGCCAGCAGCTTACATGCAAACACTGAAGCTTTCTTT.